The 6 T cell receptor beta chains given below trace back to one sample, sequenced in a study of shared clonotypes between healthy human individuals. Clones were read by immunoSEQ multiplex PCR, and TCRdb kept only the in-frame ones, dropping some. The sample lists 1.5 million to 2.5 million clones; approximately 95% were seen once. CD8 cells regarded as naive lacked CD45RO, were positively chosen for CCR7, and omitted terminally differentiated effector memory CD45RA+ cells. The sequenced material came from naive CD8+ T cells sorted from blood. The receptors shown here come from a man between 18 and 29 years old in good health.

The CDR3 here is CASSLVGPLGEQYF. The CDR3 DNA is TGTGCCAGCAGCTTGGTCGGGCCTTTGGGGGAGCAGTACTTC. The rearrangement joins TRBV5-6 to TRBJ2-7; D is uncertain. Germline CDR1 and CDR2: SGHDT and YYEEEE. The V gene lost 0 bases and the J gene lost 7 bases, with 14 bases spanning the gap. This CDR3 is 14 amino acids long. Full variable domain (outside the CDR3, taken from reference TRBV5-6 and TRBJ2-7): DAGVTQSPTHLIKTRGQQVTLRCSPKSGHDTVSWYQQALGQGPQFIFQYYEEEERQRGNFPDRFSGHQFPNYSSELNVNALLLGDSALYLCASSLVGPLGEQYFGPGTRLTVT.

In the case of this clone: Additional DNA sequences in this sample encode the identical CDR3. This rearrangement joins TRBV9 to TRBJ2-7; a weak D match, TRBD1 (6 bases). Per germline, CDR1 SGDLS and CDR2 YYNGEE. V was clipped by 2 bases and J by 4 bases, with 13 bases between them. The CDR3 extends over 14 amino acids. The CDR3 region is CASSVAGVGYEQYF. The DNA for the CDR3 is TGTGCCAGCAGCGTGGCAGGGGTGGGATACGAGCAGTACTTC. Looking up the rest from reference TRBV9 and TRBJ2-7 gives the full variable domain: DSGVTQTPKHLITATGQRVTLRCSPRSGDLSVYWYQQSLDQGLQFLIQYYNGEERAKGNILERFSAQQFPDLHSELNLSSLELGDSALYFCASSVAGVGYEQYFGPGTRLTVT.

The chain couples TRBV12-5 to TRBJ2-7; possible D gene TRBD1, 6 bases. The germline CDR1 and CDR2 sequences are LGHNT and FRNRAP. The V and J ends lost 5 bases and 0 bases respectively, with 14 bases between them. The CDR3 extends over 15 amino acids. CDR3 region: CASGHNRVPSYEQYF. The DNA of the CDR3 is TGTGCTAGTGGTCATAACAGGGTTCCCTCCTACGAGCAGTACTTC.

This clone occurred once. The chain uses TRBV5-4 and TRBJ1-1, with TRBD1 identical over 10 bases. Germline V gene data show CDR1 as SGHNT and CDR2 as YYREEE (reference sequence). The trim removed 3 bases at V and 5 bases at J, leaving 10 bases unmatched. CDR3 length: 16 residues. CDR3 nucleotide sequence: TGTGCCAGCAGCTCGCCGGGACAGGGGAGAGGAACTGAAGCTTTCTTT. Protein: CASSSPGQGRGTEAFF.

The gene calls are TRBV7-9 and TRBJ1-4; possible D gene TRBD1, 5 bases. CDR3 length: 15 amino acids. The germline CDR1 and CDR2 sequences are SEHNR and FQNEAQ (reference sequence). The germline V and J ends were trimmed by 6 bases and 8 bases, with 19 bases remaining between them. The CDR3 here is CASSSGTPTREKLFF. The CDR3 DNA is TGTGCCAGCAGTTCCGGGACCCCTACGCGGGAAAAACTGTTTTTT.

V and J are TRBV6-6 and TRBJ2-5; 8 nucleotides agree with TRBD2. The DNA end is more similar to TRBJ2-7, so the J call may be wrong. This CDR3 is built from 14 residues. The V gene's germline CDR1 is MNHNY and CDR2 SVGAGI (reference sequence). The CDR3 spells CASSWTSRAYEQYF. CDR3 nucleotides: TGTGCCAGCAGTTGGACTAGCCGGGCCTACGAGCAGTACTTC.